These T cell receptor beta chains were read from a single sample in a study of identical twins. TCRdb re-called the 5' RACE reads with MiXCR, one entry per CDR3 protein. The sample has 600,000 to 700,000 distinct CDR3 sequences; 21% are singletons. Separately, the same data were catalogued under a study of T cells expressing NK-cell markers.

Sequenced sample: PBMCs. The source of these receptors is a woman younger than 35 in good health. Both conserved end residues are part of each CDR3. A D gene is named only where the DNA matches it firmly. Rows give clone size only sometimes, using once, few, many, or a class for an expanded clone.

V gene: TRBV12-3/TRBV12-4; J gene: TRBJ1-1; D gene: .; clone size: few; CDR3 protein: CASTKGPRGINTEAFF; CDR3 DNA: TGTGCCAGCACAAAGGGGCCCAGGGGCATAAACACTGAAGCTTTCTTT
V gene: TRBV5-1; J gene: TRBJ2-5; D gene: TRBD2; clone size: few; CDR3 protein: CASSIGTSGLETQYF; CDR3 DNA: TGCGCCAGCAGCATTGGGACTAGCGGGTTAGAGACCCAGTACTTC
V gene: TRBV12-5; J gene: TRBJ2-5; D gene: .; clone size: few; CDR3 protein: CASGRTEETQYF; CDR3 DNA: TGTGCTAGTGGACGGACAGAAGAGACCCAGTACTTC
V gene: TRBV10-3; J gene: TRBJ1-2; D gene: .; clone size: .; CDR3 protein: CAITSKRGKETVDGYTF; CDR3 DNA: TGTGCCATCACTTCCAAAAGGGGGAAAGAGACTGTGGATGGCTACACCTTC
V gene: TRBV29-1; J gene: TRBJ1-2; D gene: TRBD1; clone size: .; CDR3 protein: CSATGGPPYGYTF; CDR3 DNA: TGCAGCGCTACAGGGGGGCCCCCCTATGGCTACACCTTC
V gene: TRBV20-1; J gene: TRBJ2-7; D gene: TRBD1; clone size: .; CDR3 protein: CCARGSGQGARGTTYEQYF; CDR3 DNA: TGCTGTGCTAGAGGATCGGGACAGGGGGCGCGTGGGACTACCTACGAGCAGTACTTC
V gene: TRBV20-1; J gene: TRBJ2-7; D gene: .; clone size: .; CDR3 protein: CSARDWSSVPYEQYF; CDR3 DNA: TGCAGTGCTAGAGATTGGTCTAGCGTACCTTACGAGCAGTACTTC
V gene: TRBV12-3/TRBV12-4; J gene: TRBJ2-1; D gene: .; clone size: few; CDR3 protein: CASSATGLGGFNEQFF; CDR3 DNA: TGTGCCAGCAGTGCCACCGGACTAGGGGGATTCAATGAGCAGTTCTTC
V gene: TRBV7-2; J gene: TRBJ2-2; D gene: .; clone size: few; CDR3 protein: CASSLGRDTGELFF; CDR3 DNA: TGTGCCAGCAGCTTAGGACGAGACACCGGGGAGCTGTTTTTT
V gene: TRBV5-6; J gene: TRBJ1-1; D gene: .; clone size: .; CDR3 protein: CASRPRTVTEAFF; CDR3 DNA: TGTGCCAGCAGACCTAGGACGGTGACTGAAGCTTTCTTT
V gene: TRBV12-5; J gene: TRBJ2-5; D gene: TRBD2; clone size: .; CDR3 protein: CASGLPPGLALETQYF; CDR3 DNA: TGTGCTAGTGGTTTGCCCCCGGGACTAGCTTTGGAGACCCAGTACTTC
V gene: TRBV11-3; J gene: TRBJ2-2; D gene: .; clone size: few; CDR3 protein: CASSLVTQNTGELFF; CDR3 DNA: TGTGCCAGCAGCTTAGTTACCCAGAACACCGGGGAGCTGTTTTTT
V gene: TRBV6-5; J gene: TRBJ1-1; D gene: TRBD1; clone size: .; CDR3 protein: CASSFEGGRTEAFF; CDR3 DNA: TGTGCCAGCAGTTTTGAAGGGGGCCGGACTGAAGCTTTCTTT
V gene: TRBV4-3; J gene: TRBJ2-5; D gene: .; clone size: many; CDR3 protein: CASSPYTRMAGDQETQYF; CDR3 DNA: TGCGCCAGCAGCCCGTATACTAGAATGGCAGGGGACCAAGAGACCCAGTACTTC
V gene: TRBV7-6; J gene: TRBJ2-7; D gene: .; clone size: .; CDR3 protein: CASSPSTGGDPTYGQYF; CDR3 DNA: TGTGCCAGCAGCCCTAGTACAGGGGGGGATCCTACGTATGGGCAGTACTTC
V gene: TRBV9; J gene: TRBJ1-1; D gene: TRBD1; clone size: few; CDR3 protein: CASSTGQTNAEAFF; CDR3 DNA: TGTGCCAGCAGCACGGGACAGACAAACGCTGAAGCTTTCTTT
V gene: TRBV12-3/TRBV12-4; J gene: TRBJ2-4; D gene: .; clone size: .; CDR3 protein: CASSSPGSSLAKNIQYF; CDR3 DNA: TGTGCCAGCAGTTCCCCGGGAAGCTCTTTAGCCAAAAACATTCAGTACTTC
V gene: TRBV20-1; J gene: TRBJ2-1; D gene: TRBD2; clone size: .; CDR3 protein: CSASWRELNEQFF; CDR3 DNA: TGCAGTGCTAGCTGGCGGGAGCTCAATGAGCAGTTCTTC
V gene: TRBV10-3; J gene: TRBJ2-2; D gene: .; clone size: few; CDR3 protein: CAISELGSSNTGELFF; CDR3 DNA: TGTGCCATCAGTGAGCTTGGCAGTTCGAACACCGGGGAGCTGTTTTTT
V gene: TRBV12-3/TRBV12-4; J gene: TRBJ1-1; D gene: .; clone size: .; CDR3 protein: CASSWNRKTEAFF; CDR3 DNA: TGTGCCAGCAGTTGGAACCGAAAGACTGAAGCTTTCTTT
V gene: TRBV5-1; J gene: TRBJ1-4; D gene: TRBD1; clone size: many; CDR3 protein: CASRITTGGYQEKLFF; CDR3 DNA: TGCGCCAGCAGGATAACCACAGGGGGCTATCAGGAAAAACTGTTTTTT
V gene: TRBV10-2; J gene: TRBJ2-5; D gene: .; clone size: .; CDR3 protein: CASSELWETQYF; CDR3 DNA: TGCGCCAGCAGTGAGTTGTGGGAGACCCAGTACTTC
V gene: TRBV7-9; J gene: TRBJ2-3; D gene: .; clone size: few; CDR3 protein: CASSLIRNTDTQYF; CDR3 DNA: TGTGCCAGCAGTCTAATACGCAACACAGATACGCAGTATTTT
V gene: TRBV5-1; J gene: TRBJ2-2; D gene: .; clone size: few; CDR3 protein: CASTGGQYTGELFF; CDR3 DNA: TGCGCCAGCACCGGTGGACAGTACACCGGGGAGCTGTTTTTT
V gene: TRBV12-5; J gene: TRBJ2-3; D gene: .; clone size: .; CDR3 protein: CASGPRTDTDTQYF; CDR3 DNA: TGTGCTAGTGGCCCCCGGACGGACACAGATACGCAGTATTTT
V gene: TRBV20-1; J gene: TRBJ2-1; D gene: .; clone size: many; CDR3 protein: CSARAKSYNEQFF; CDR3 DNA: TGCAGTGCTAGAGCTAAATCCTACAATGAGCAGTTCTTC
V gene: TRBV6-2/TRBV6-3; J gene: TRBJ2-7; D gene: .; clone size: .; CDR3 protein: CASRDPGRDYEQYF; CDR3 DNA: TGTGCCAGCAGGGATCCGGGACGGGACTACGAGCAGTACTTC
V gene: TRBV10-3; J gene: TRBJ2-7; D gene: TRBD1; clone size: few; CDR3 protein: CAIRQGQGSYEQYF; CDR3 DNA: TGTGCCATCAGGCAGGGACAGGGCTCCTACGAGCAGTACTTC
V gene: TRBV20-1; J gene: TRBJ2-5; D gene: .; clone size: few; CDR3 protein: CSAILGVQETQYF; CDR3 DNA: TGCAGTGCTATATTGGGAGTTCAAGAGACCCAGTACTTC
V gene: TRBV29-1; J gene: TRBJ2-3; D gene: TRBD2; clone size: few; CDR3 protein: CSAKKGTIADTQYF; CDR3 DNA: TGCAGCGCCAAAAAGGGGACTATCGCAGATACGCAGTATTTT
V gene: TRBV4-3; J gene: TRBJ2-3; D gene: TRBD2; clone size: few; CDR3 protein: CASSFGLAESTDTQYF; CDR3 DNA: TGCGCCAGCAGCTTCGGACTAGCGGAAAGCACAGATACGCAGTATTTT
V gene: TRBV27; J gene: TRBJ2-7; D gene: .; clone size: few; CDR3 protein: CASSLFTGGHGYF; CDR3 DNA: TGTGCCAGCAGTTTATTTACTGGGGGACACGGGTACTTC
V gene: TRBV20-1; J gene: TRBJ2-7; D gene: .; clone size: .; CDR3 protein: CSARGGQDYEQYF; CDR3 DNA: TGCAGTGCTAGGGGGGGACAAGACTACGAGCAGTACTTC
V gene: TRBV9; J gene: TRBJ1-1; D gene: .; clone size: many; CDR3 protein: CASSSQTGDTEAFF; CDR3 DNA: TGTGCCAGCAGCTCCCAGACAGGCGACACTGAAGCTTTCTTT
V gene: TRBV5-6; J gene: TRBJ2-4; D gene: TRBD2; clone size: .; CDR3 protein: CASSSRFAGGNIQYF; CDR3 DNA: TGTGCCAGCAGCTCCCGTTTCGCGGGGGGAAACATTCAGTACTTC
V gene: TRBV6-1; J gene: TRBJ1-4; D gene: .; clone size: .; CDR3 protein: CASSLTGSNEKLFF; CDR3 DNA: TGTGCCAGCAGCCTGACAGGTTCTAATGAAAAACTGTTTTTT
V gene: TRBV7-9; J gene: TRBJ2-7; D gene: TRBD1; clone size: .; CDR3 protein: CASSLAPGQGSYEQYF; CDR3 DNA: TGTGCCAGCAGCTTAGCTCCGGGACAGGGGTCCTACGAGCAGTACTTC
V gene: TRBV6-1; J gene: TRBJ2-6; D gene: TRBD1; clone size: .; CDR3 protein: CATQGVMSGANVLTF; CDR3 DNA: TGTGCCACACAGGGGGTTATGTCTGGGGCCAACGTCCTGACTTTC
V gene: TRBV15; J gene: TRBJ2-2; D gene: TRBD2; clone size: few; CDR3 protein: CATSRTSGVRANTGELFF; CDR3 DNA: TGTGCCACCAGCAGGACTAGCGGGGTACGAGCGAACACCGGGGAGCTGTTTTTT